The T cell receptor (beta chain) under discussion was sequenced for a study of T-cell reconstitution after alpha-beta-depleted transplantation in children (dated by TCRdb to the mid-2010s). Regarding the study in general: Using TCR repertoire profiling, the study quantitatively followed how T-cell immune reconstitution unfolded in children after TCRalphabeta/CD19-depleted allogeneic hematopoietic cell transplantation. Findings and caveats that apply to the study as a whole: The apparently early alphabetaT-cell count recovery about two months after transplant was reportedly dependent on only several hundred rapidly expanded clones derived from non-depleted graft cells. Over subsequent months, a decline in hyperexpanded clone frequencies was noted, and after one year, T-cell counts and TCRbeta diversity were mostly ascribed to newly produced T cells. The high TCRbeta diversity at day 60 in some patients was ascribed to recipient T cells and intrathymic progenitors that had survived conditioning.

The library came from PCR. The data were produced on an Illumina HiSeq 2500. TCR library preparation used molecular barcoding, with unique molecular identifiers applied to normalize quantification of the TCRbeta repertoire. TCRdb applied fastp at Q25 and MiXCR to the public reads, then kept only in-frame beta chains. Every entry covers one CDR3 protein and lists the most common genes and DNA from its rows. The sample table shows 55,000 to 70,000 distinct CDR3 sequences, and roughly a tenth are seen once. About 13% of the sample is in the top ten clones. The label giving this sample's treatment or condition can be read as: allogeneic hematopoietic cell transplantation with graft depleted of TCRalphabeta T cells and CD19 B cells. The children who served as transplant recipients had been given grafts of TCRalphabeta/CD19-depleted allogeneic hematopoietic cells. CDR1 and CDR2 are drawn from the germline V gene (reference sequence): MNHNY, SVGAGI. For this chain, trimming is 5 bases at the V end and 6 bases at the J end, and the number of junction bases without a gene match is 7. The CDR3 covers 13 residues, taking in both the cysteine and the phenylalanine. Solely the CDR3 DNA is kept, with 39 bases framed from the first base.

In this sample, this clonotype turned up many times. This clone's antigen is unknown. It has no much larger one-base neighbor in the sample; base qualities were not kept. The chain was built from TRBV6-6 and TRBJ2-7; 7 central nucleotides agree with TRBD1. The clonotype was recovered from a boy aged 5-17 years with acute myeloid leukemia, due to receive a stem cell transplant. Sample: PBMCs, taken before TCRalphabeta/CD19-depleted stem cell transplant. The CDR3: CASSPLHRGEQYF. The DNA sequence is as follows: TGTGCCAGCAGTCCGTTACACAGGGGCGAGCAGTACTTC.